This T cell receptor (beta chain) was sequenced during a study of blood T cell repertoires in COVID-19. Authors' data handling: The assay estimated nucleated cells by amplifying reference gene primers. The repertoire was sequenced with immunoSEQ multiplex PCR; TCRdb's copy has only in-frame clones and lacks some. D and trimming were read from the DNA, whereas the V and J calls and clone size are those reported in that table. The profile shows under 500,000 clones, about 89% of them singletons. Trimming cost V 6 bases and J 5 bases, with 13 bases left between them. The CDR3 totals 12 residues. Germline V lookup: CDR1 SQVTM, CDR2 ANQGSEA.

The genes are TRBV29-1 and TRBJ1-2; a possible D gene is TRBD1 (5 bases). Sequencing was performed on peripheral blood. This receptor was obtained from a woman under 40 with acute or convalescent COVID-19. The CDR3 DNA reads TGCAGCGTACCGCAGGGCCTTTATGGCTACACCTTC. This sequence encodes CSVPQGLYGYTF.